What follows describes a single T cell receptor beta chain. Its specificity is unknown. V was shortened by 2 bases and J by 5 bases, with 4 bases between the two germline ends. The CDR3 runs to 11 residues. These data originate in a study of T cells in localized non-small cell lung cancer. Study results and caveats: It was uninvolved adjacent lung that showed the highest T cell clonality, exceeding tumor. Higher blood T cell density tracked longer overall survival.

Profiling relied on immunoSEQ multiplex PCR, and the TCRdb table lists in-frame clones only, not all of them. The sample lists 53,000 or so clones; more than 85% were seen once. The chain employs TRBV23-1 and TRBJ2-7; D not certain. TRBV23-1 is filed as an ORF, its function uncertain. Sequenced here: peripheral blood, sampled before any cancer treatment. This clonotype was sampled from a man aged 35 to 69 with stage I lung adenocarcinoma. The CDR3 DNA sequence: TGCGCCAGCAGTCAAGTGGACGAGCAGTACTTC. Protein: CASSQVDEQYF.